One and the same sample provided the 22 T cell receptor beta chains below, sequenced in a study of blood T cell repertoires in COVID-19. Only in-frame clones appear in the TCRdb table, and some are missing; sequencing was by immunoSEQ multiplex PCR. The table lists under 250,000 clones, about 89% of them singletons. Sequencing was performed on peripheral blood. The receptor source for this set is a man in his 60s who had recovered from COVID-19.

The rearrangement uses TRBV4-3 and TRBJ2-3; 8 bases are shared with TRBD2. The CDR3 is made up of 14 amino acids. Germline V gene lookup returns CDR1 LGHNA and CDR2 YSLEER. V was pared by 5 bases and J by 5 bases, with 6 bases of the junction left unmatched. The DNA of the CDR3 is TGCGCCAGCAGCGCCGGGAGGGGGGGAGATACGCAGTATTTT. Amino acids: CASSAGRGGDTQYF.

V usage is TRBV19 and J usage is TRBJ2-7, with 12 bases that match TRBD2. The CDR3 consists of 17 residues. The V gene's germline CDR1 is LNHDA and CDR2 SQIVND (reference sequence). J was trimmed by 1 base and V by 2 bases; bases with no gene match: 6. The CDR3 DNA follows: TGTGCCAGTAGTATACGGACTAGCGGGATAATTTCCTACGAGCAGTACTTC. Translating gives CASSIRTSGIISYEQYF.

The rearrangement joins TRBV7-2 to TRBJ1-5, with a weak D call TRBD1 (5 bases). The V and J ends lost 1 base and 1 base respectively, with 11 bases between them. Germline values: CDR1 SGHTA, CDR2 FQGNSA. The CDR3 length is 16 residues. The CDR3 DNA follows: TGTGCCAGCAGCTTAGGGGCCAGGGAAAGCAATCAGCCCCAGCATTTT. It translates to CASSLGARESNQPQHF.

The chain employs TRBV19 and TRBJ1-4; possibly TRBD1 for D (6 bases). Per germline, CDR1 LNHDA and CDR2 SQIVND (reference sequence). Trimming stripped 8 bases from V and 5 bases from J, with 15 bases between. CDR3 length: 14 residues. The CDR3 region is CASHPGTLNEKLFF. CDR3 sequence (DNA): TGTGCCAGTCACCCCGGGACATTGAATGAAAAACTGTTTTTT.

CDR3 nucleotide sequence: TGTGCCAGCAGCCCCAGGAGGTACAAAAACATTCAGTACTTC. Protein: CASSPRRYKNIQYF. The chain is built from TRBV5-8 and TRBJ2-4; D is perhaps TRBD2 (5 bases). There are 14 residues in the CDR3. Trimming took off 4 bases at V and 3 bases at J, with 11 bases between the two ends. In germline, CDR1 is SGHTS, CDR2 YDEGEE.

The chain recombines TRBV14 with TRBJ1-6; D may be TRBD1 (6 bases). Trimming shortened V by 2 bases and J by 10 bases, and 9 bases separated the two germline ends. The CDR3 has 13 amino acids. From germline, CDR1 is SGHDN and CDR2 FVKESK. In DNA form, the CDR3 reads TGTGCCAGCAGCCAATCGGGGGGCTCACCCCTCCACTTT. Amino acid sequence: CASSQSGGSPLHF.

The chain employs TRBV7-9 and TRBJ2-7; tentatively, D is TRBD1 (6 bases). Germline assignment: CDR1 SEHNR and CDR2 FQNEAQ (reference sequence). The CDR3 runs 15 residues. V gave up 1 base and J gave up 5 bases, with 15 bases separating them. The CDR3 nucleotides are TGTGCCAGCAGCTTAGGAGGGGGACGAAACCACGAGCAGTACTTC. Amino acids: CASSLGGGRNHEQYF.

The chain joins TRBV9 to TRBJ1-4, with D possibly being TRBD1 (5 bases). Trimming shortened V by 0 bases and J by 3 bases, and 9 bases separated the two germline ends. This CDR3 is 15 amino acids long. The germline CDR1 and CDR2 sequences are SGDLS and YYNGEE. The CDR3, as DNA: TGTGCCAGCAGCGTAGAAGGGGAGGCTAATGAAAAACTGTTTTTT. This sequence encodes CASSVEGEANEKLFF.

The rearrangement uses TRBV7-8 and TRBJ1-1, with 7 positions matching TRBD1. V shed 4 bases, J shed 4 bases, and the junction held 6 bases outside the gene matches. This CDR3 spans 14 amino acids. Germline assignment: CDR1 SGHVS and CDR2 FQNEAQ. The CDR3: CASSSLTGITEAFF. In DNA form, the CDR3 reads TGTGCCAGCAGCTCGCTGACAGGGATCACTGAAGCTTTCTTT. The whole variable domain, filled in from reference TRBV7-8 and TRBJ1-1, reads GAGVSQSPRYKVAKRGQDVALRCDPISGHVSLFWYQQALGQGPEFLTYFQNEAQLDKSGLPSDRFFAERPEGSVSTLKIQRTQQEDSAVYLCASSSLTGITEAFFGQGTRLTVV.

V is TRBV3-1 (or the pseudogene TRBV3-2) and J is TRBJ1-1; the D is unclear. Germline CDR1 is LGHDT and CDR2 is YNNKEL (reference sequence). The CDR3 sequence is 14 residues long. V was trimmed by 0 bases and J by 1 base, leaving 6 bases between them. The CDR3 DNA reads TGTGCCAGCAGCCAAGAAAGGAGGAACACTGAAGCTTTCTTT. It is translated as CASSQERRNTEAFF.

This chain joins TRBV12-3 or TRBV12-4 and TRBJ1-5; no reliable D call. V shed 4 bases and J shed 4 bases, with 5 bases lying between them. The CDR3 length is 12 residues. The CDR3 bases are TGTGCCAGCAGTTACTGGAATCAGCCCCAGCATTTT. This codes for CASSYWNQPQHF.

V and J are TRBV7-9 and TRBJ2-1; D might be TRBD2 (6 bases). CDR3 length: 13 amino acids. The germline CDR1 and CDR2 sequences are SEHNR and FQNEAQ (reference sequence). V was trimmed by 8 bases and J by 8 bases, leaving 16 bases between them. The CDR3 protein is CASGGSRYDEQFF. CDR3 sequence (DNA): TGTGCCAGCGGGGGGAGTAGGTATGATGAGCAGTTCTTC.

The J gene is TRBJ1-1, the V gene TRBV27, with no clear D. The CDR3 covers 12 residues. Trimming took 8 bases from V and 5 from J, leaving 12 bases between them. The germline gives CDR1 MNHEY, CDR2 SMNVEV (reference sequence). CDR3 nucleotide sequence: TGTGCCAGCGCCCGGGTGGCAACTGAAGCTTTCTTT. It encodes CASARVATEAFF.

This clone is a singleton in its sample. This sequence joins TRBV6-4 and TRBJ1-2; 8 bases are shared with TRBD1. The germline gives CDR1 MRHNA, CDR2 SNTAGT. Germline trimming cut 4 bases from V and 8 bases from J; bases unmatched to any gene: 9. This CDR3 is built from 14 residues. The CDR3 reads CASSAPGQGDGYTF. CDR3 bases: TGTGCCAGCAGTGCCCCCGGACAGGGAGACGGCTACACCTTC.

The chain recombines TRBV4-1 with TRBJ2-1; the D is unclear. This CDR3 has 17 residues. Germline CDR1 is MGHRA and CDR2 is YSYEKL. V lost 0 bases to trimming and J lost 0 bases, with 12 bases between them. The CDR3 is CASSQDPKRSSYNEQFF. CDR3 DNA: TGCGCCAGCAGCCAAGATCCTAAGCGAAGCTCCTACAATGAGCAGTTCTTC.

The V and J genes are TRBV20-1 and TRBJ1-5, with 9 positions matching TRBD1. CDR1 DFQATT and CDR2 SNEGSKA come from the germline V gene (reference sequence). This CDR3 comprises 14 residues. V was clipped by 3 bases and J by 3 bases; unmatched bases: 3. The CDR3 DNA reads TGCAGTGCTAGTGGGGACAGGGACAATCAGCCCCAGCATTTT. Amino acids: CSASGDRDNQPQHF.

This chain uses TRBV5-6 with TRBJ2-2; the D is unclear. Germline V gene data show CDR1 as SGHDT and CDR2 as YYEEEE. The CDR3 has 13 residues. V was shortened by 3 bases and J by 3 bases, with 6 bases between the two germline ends. The CDR3 sequence is CASSSLYTGELFF. In nucleotides, the CDR3 is TGTGCCAGCAGCTCCCTTTACACCGGGGAGCTGTTTTTT.

This chain joins TRBV5-8 and TRBJ2-1; 8 bases line up with TRBD1. Germline trimming cut 0 bases from V and 6 bases from J; bases unmatched to any gene: 11. CDR3 length equals 17 residues. From germline, CDR1 is SGHTS and CDR2 YDEGEE. The CDR3 spells CASSLGWTGRRGNEQFF. The CDR3 bases are TGTGCCAGCAGCTTGGGTTGGACAGGGCGCAGGGGCAATGAGCAGTTCTTC.

This chain uses TRBV7-3 with TRBJ1-6; possible D gene TRBD1, 5 bases. Per germline, CDR1 SGHTA and CDR2 FQGTGA. The CDR3 is made up of 15 amino acids. V was cut by 4 bases and J by 7 bases, with 14 bases left in between. The CDR3 nucleotides are TGTGCCAGCAGCTATGACGGGGGTTCCAATTCACCCCTCCACTTT. Its protein is CASSYDGGSNSPLHF.

The V gene is TRBV7-9, the J gene TRBJ2-1; TRBD2 is a possible D gene (5 bases). Trimming took off 5 bases at V and 4 bases at J, with 15 bases between the two ends. This CDR3 is built from 15 residues. Per germline, CDR1 SEHNR and CDR2 FQNEAQ (reference sequence). The CDR3 here is CASSTPGIRYNEQFF. The CDR3 DNA sequence: TGTGCCAGCAGCACCCCGGGAATAAGATACAATGAGCAGTTCTTC.

This clone was counted only a few times. The chain recombines TRBV28 with TRBJ1-1; 9 bases match TRBD1. The CDR3 is 17 residues long. With 2 bases clipped from V and 4 bases from J, the junction kept 11 bases outside the gene matches. The V gene's germline CDR1 is MDHEN and CDR2 SYDVKM. The CDR3 DNA reads TGTGCCAGCAGTTTAGCCGGACAGGGGATAGAGGCCACTGAAGCTTTCTTT. Translating gives CASSLAGQGIEATEAFF.

The chain employs TRBV5-5 and TRBJ1-2, with a tentative D call TRBD1 (6 bases). The CDR3 covers 15 residues. Per germline, CDR1 SGHKS and CDR2 YYEKEE (reference sequence). V was cut by 4 bases and J by 4 bases, with 17 bases left in between. This chain's CDR3 is CASSPIGGTTYGYTF. Here the CDR3 DNA reads TGTGCCAGCAGCCCAATCGGGGGGACAACCTATGGCTACACCTTC.